The following is a TCR beta chain sequence with its context. Its antigen is still unknown. This entry comes from a study of beta chain features in type 1 diabetes. About the research overall: The examined sorted cells totaled fewer than 140 million across samples. Overall study results and limits: Insertions were fewer and deletions more numerous at VDJ junctions in type 1 diabetes patients. TCRB CDR3s from Type 1 diabetes patients were moderately but significantly shorter in all four CD4+ subsets.

Each of the CD4+ naive, central memory, regulatory and stem cell-like memory populations was sorted via CD45RO/CCR7/CD25/CD127/CD95/CD27. Post-sort purity exceeded 95% for all sorted populations. As every portion of the isolated RNA was reverse transcribed, the sequencing read expressed TCRB transcripts. The assay was immunoSEQ multiplex PCR, and TCRdb's table has in-frame clones only and misses some. The sample holds roughly 290,000 clones, 14% to 15% seen once. The ends lost 3 bases at V and 13 bases at J; junction bases unmatched: 4. The CDR3 consists of 11 residues. Germline V gives CDR1 SNHLY, CDR2 FYNNEI.

The sequence was obtained from a man between 18 and 35 years old with type 1 diabetes. The J gene is TRBJ2-7, the V gene TRBV2, with 9 bases that match TRBD2. The specimen sequenced was naive CD4+ T cells from blood. CDR3 loop: CASSESLAGYF. The CDR3 nucleotides are TGTGCCAGCAGTGAGAGTCTAGCGGGATACTTC.